Each of the 12 T cell receptor beta chains below was sequenced from the same sample in a study of CD4 T cells in relation to SARS-CoV-2 and coronaviruses. Data came from immunoSEQ multiplex PCR; TCRdb stores just in-frame clones and leaves some out. This sample yields about 30,000 clones, of which approximately 80% are seen a single time; approximately 14% belongs to the top ten. Before the COVID-19 pandemic, during about 2010-2018, CD4+ T cells were taken from unexposed donors. Isolation of CD4+ T cells took place after approximately 10 days in culture. These TCRs are of unknown antigen specificity. Sequencing input: CD4+ T cells from PBMCs, cultured in vitro. These receptors originate from a human donor in good health.

The chain is built from TRBV19 and TRBJ2-1; D remains unclear. The CDR3 contains 13 residues. Germline lookup yields CDR1 LNHDA and CDR2 SQIVND (reference sequence). The ends were cut back, 2 bases at V and 5 bases at J, with 7 bases in the middle. CDR3 sequence: CASSIQSNNEQFF. The CDR3 DNA reads TGTGCCAGTAGTATACAATCGAACAATGAGCAGTTCTTC.

V is TRBV5-6 and J is TRBJ1-6; D uncertain. Trimming cost V 4 bases and J 5 bases, with 7 bases left between them. Germline lookup yields CDR1 SGHDT and CDR2 YYEEEE. The CDR3 sequence is 13 residues long. CDR3 region: CASSQQNNSPLHF. The DNA of the CDR3 is TGTGCCAGCAGCCAACAGAATAATTCACCCCTCCACTTT. The whole variable domain, remainder taken from reference TRBV5-6 and TRBJ1-6, is DAGVTQSPTHLIKTRGQQVTLRCSPKSGHDTVSWYQQALGQGPQFIFQYYEEEERQRGNFPDRFSGHQFPNYSSELNVNALLLGDSALYLCASSQQNNSPLHFGNGTRLTVT.

The chain has TRBV5-1 and TRBJ2-5; D might be TRBD2 (5 bases). Per germline, CDR1 SGHRS and CDR2 YFSETQ. V was trimmed by 0 bases and J by 5 bases, leaving 8 bases between them. The CDR3 consists of 13 residues. The CDR3 sequence is CASSLERAETQYF. DNA of the CDR3: TGCGCCAGCAGCTTGGAGAGGGCTGAGACCCAGTACTTC.

This clone has only a few counts. For the CDR3, the DNA is TGTGCCAGTAGTGGCCCCATGGGCGGGGAGCTGTTTTTT. Translation: CASSGPMGGELFF. The J gene is TRBJ2-2, the V gene TRBV19; D uncertain. Germline V CDR1 and CDR2: LNHDA, SQIVND (reference sequence). CDR3 size: 13 residues. Trimming cost V 5 bases and J 7 bases, with 11 bases left between them.

The genes are TRBV6-2 or TRBV6-3 and TRBJ2-1; D not certain. This CDR3 has 12 residues. The germline gives CDR1 MNHEY, CDR2 SVGEGT. Trimming took off 2 bases at V and 7 bases at J, with 6 bases between the two ends. CDR3 sequence: CASSYPRNEQFF. DNA for the CDR3: TGTGCCAGCAGTTACCCCAGAAATGAGCAGTTCTTC.

This clone was observed a handful of times. The chain couples TRBV7-8 to TRBJ1-1; D gene uncertain. In germline, CDR1 is SGHVS, CDR2 FQNEAQ. V lost 3 bases to trimming and J lost 0 bases, with 8 bases between them. The CDR3 is 14 amino acids. The CDR3 coding sequence is TGTGCCAGCAGCTTGGCCAGCCTGAACACTGAAGCTTTCTTT. It yields the protein CASSLASLNTEAFF.

This clone showed up just a few times. The gene calls are TRBV5-1 and TRBJ2-1; 10 bases line up with TRBD2. Per the germline V gene, CDR1 is SGHRS and CDR2 is YFSETQ. The V and J ends lost 6 bases and 7 bases, in that order; junction bases with no gene match: 10. There are 15 residues in the CDR3. The chain's CDR3 is CASISPSGGNNEQFF. CDR3 nucleotides: TGCGCCAGCATCAGCCCTAGCGGGGGAAATAATGAGCAGTTCTTC. Looking up the rest from reference TRBV5-1 and TRBJ2-1 gives the full variable domain: KAGVTQTPRYLIKTRGQQVTLSCSPISGHRSVSWYQQTPGQGLQFLFEYFSETQRNKGNFPGRFSGRQFSNSRSEMNVSTLELGDSALYLCASISPSGGNNEQFFGPGTRLTVL.

This chain uses TRBV19 with TRBJ1-1; 10 positions match TRBD1. The CDR3 runs to 14 residues. The V gene end was trimmed by 4 bases and the J gene end by 3 bases; junction bases not matched to a gene: 2. CDR1 is LNHDA, CDR2 SQIVND, per germline (reference sequence). CDR3 bases: TGTGCCAGTAGTACAGGGACAGGGGACACTGAAGCTTTCTTT. Amino acids: CASSTGTGDTEAFF.

The V and J genes are TRBV4-3 and TRBJ2-3, with 8 bases matching TRBD2. Germline loops: CDR1 LGHNA, CDR2 YSLEER. V trimming: 0 bases; J trimming: 0 bases; junction bases outside the gene matches: 11. The CDR3 runs to 19 residues. Here the CDR3 reads CASSQERDGLAGSTDTQYF. In DNA, the CDR3 is TGCGCCAGCAGCCAAGAGAGGGACGGGTTAGCGGGGAGCACAGATACGCAGTATTTT.

This chain joins TRBV9 and TRBJ2-6; TRBD2 agrees at 7 bases. Germline values: CDR1 SGDLS, CDR2 YYNGEE. The CDR3 runs to 17 residues. V was pared by 3 bases and J by 4 bases, with 10 bases of the junction left unmatched. The DNA for the CDR3 is TGTGCCAGCAGCGCCACCACCCGGGAGGCAGGGGCCAACGTCCTGACTTTC. It is translated as CASSATTREAGANVLTF.

This rearrangement joins TRBV29-1 to TRBJ1-4; D uncertain. The V end was cut by 3 bases, the J end by 5 bases, with 10 bases between. From germline, CDR1 is SQVTM and CDR2 ANQGSEA. This CDR3 has 13 residues. The CDR3: CSVEGGGNEKLFF. In nucleotides, the CDR3 is TGCAGCGTTGAGGGTGGAGGGAATGAAAAACTGTTTTTT. Looking up the rest from reference TRBV29-1 and TRBJ1-4 gives the full variable domain: SAVISQKPSRDICQRGTSLTIQCQVDSQVTMMFWYRQQPGQSLTLIATANQGSEATYESGFVIDKFPISRPNLTFSTLTVSNMSPEDSSIYLCSVEGGGNEKLFFGSGTQLSVL.

The V gene is TRBV2, the J gene TRBJ2-1; TRBD2 aligns across 8 bases. Germline loops: CDR1 SNHLY, CDR2 FYNNEI. This CDR3 region has 15 residues. Losses at the gene ends were 4 bases for V and 6 bases for J; bases not matched to a gene: 8. CDR3 residues: CASSARTGGGNEQFF. DNA for the CDR3: TGTGCCAGCAGTGCCAGGACGGGGGGGGGCAATGAGCAGTTCTTC.